This record looks at one T cell receptor (beta chain) sequence and its context. No antigen is known for it. This sample is drawn from a study of blood T cells in healthy people across ages. The donors, healthy Caucasians from Russia, were aged about 6 to 95. V was shortened by 1 base and J by 5 bases, with 8 bases between the two germline ends. The V gene's germline CDR1 is SGHDN and CDR2 FVKESK. The CDR3 extends over 14 amino acids. Study conclusions and caveats: The lack of PBMC sorting stopped any conclusive naive versus antigen-experienced comparison. Estimates of total diversity, which came from one million sequenced T cells, were considered to be underestimates.

Through a sample-barcoded 5' primer and a J-beta primer mix, a second PCR was run for roughly 7 to 12 cycles. A single record per CDR3 protein comes from TCRdb applying MiXCR to the 5' RACE reads. Among some 750,000 distinct CDR3 sequences, about a fifth were seen once, and the ten largest hold around a fifth. What was sequenced was blood. This receptor was taken from a man in his 70s in good health. The chain employs TRBV14 and TRBJ2-2, with D possibly TRBD2 on 5 matching bases. The chain's CDR3 is CASSQVRETGELFF. The DNA of the CDR3 is TGTGCCAGCAGCCAAGTTAGGGAGACCGGGGAGCTGTTTTTT.